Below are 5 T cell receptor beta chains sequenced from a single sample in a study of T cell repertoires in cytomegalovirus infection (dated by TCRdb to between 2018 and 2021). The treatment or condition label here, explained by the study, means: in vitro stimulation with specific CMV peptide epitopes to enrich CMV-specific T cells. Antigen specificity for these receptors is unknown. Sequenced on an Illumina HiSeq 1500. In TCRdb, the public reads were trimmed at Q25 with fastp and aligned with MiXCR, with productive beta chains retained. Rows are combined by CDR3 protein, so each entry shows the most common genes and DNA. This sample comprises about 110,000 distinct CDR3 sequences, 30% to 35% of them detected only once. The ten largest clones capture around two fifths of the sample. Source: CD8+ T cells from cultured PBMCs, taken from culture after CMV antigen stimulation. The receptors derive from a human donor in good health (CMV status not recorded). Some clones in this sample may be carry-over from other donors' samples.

The CDR3 reads CASSDRDSNQPQHF. The DNA for the CDR3 is TGTGCCAGCAGCGACAGGGATAGCAATCAGCCCCAGCATTTT. This chain uses TRBV7-8 with TRBJ1-5; 7 bases line up with TRBD1. The CDR3 sequence is 14 residues long. CDR1 SGHVS and CDR2 FQNEAQ come from the germline V gene. J lost 0 bases, V lost 5 bases, and 1 base had no gene match.

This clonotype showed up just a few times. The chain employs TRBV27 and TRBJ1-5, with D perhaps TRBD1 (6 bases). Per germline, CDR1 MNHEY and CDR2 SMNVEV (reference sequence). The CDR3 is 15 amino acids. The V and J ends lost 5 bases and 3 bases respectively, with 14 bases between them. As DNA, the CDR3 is TGTGCCAGCAGTCCATATACAGGGCACAATCAGCCCCAGCATTTT. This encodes CASSPYTGHNQPQHF.

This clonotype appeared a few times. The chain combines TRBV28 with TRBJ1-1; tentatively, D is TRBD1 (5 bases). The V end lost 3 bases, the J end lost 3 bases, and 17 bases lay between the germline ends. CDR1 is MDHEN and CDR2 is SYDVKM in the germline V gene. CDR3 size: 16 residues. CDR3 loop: CASSFAAGTGDTEAFF. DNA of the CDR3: TGTGCCAGCAGTTTTGCCGCCGGGACTGGGGACACTGAAGCTTTCTTT.

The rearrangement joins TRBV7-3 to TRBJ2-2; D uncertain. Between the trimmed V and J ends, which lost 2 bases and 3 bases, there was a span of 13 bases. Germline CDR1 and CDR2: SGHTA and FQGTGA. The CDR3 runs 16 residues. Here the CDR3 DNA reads TGTGCCAGCAGCTTAGTGCCTGACATCTACACCGGGGAGCTGTTTTTT. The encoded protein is CASSLVPDIYTGELFF.

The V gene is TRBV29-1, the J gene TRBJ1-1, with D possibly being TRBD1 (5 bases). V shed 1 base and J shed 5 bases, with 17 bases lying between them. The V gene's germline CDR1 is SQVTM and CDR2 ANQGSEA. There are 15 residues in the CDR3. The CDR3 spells CSVEVWGRVGTEAFF. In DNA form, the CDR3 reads TGCAGCGTTGAAGTTTGGGGCAGGGTAGGTACTGAAGCTTTCTTT.